The clone carrying this TCR beta chain was seen at least ten times. Construction of the TCRbeta library involved unique molecular identifiers. TCRdb called the PCR reads again in MiXCR, with one record for every CDR3 protein. The sample includes about 340,000 distinct CDR3 sequences, 10% of them seen just once. The data were taken from a study of T-cell reconstitution after alpha-beta-depleted transplantation in children. Trimming at V came to 4 bases and at J to 5 bases, leaving 11 bases not matched to a gene. CDR1 and CDR2 (germline): SEHNR, FQNEAQ (reference sequence). CDR3 length equals 17 residues.

The receptor was derived from a human donor who donated a stem cell graft to a child with acute lymphoblastic leukemia. The gene calls are TRBV7-9 and TRBJ1-5; TRBD1 agrees at 10 bases. The specimen comprised PBMCs from the stem cell graft donor, sampled from the stem cell graft. DNA for the CDR3: TGTGCCAGCAGCTCTCCTCCCGGGACAGGGGCGGATCAGCCCCAGCATTTT. Translated: CASSSPPGTGADQPQHF. The whole variable domain, remainder taken from reference TRBV7-9 and TRBJ1-5, is DTGVSQNPRHKITKRGQNVTFRCDPISEHNRLYWYRQTLGQGPEFLTYFQNEAQLEKSRLLSDRFSAERPKGSFSTLEIQRTEQGDSAMYLCASSSPPGTGADQPQHFGDGTRLSIL.